The subject of this entry is one T cell receptor (beta chain). Its antigen is unidentified. The data belong to a study of T-cell reconstitution after alpha-beta-depleted transplantation in children. General study results and limits: Surviving recipient T cells and intrathymic progenitors accounted for some patients' high TCRbeta diversity at day 60.

For TCRbeta, the library was prepared with unique molecular identifiers. A single record per CDR3 protein comes from TCRdb applying MiXCR to the PCR reads. The table lists about 78,000 distinct CDR3 sequences, less than 15% of them singletons. Trimming removed 0 bases at V and 6 bases at J, with 14 bases between. The germline CDR1 and CDR2 sequences are SEHNR and FQNEAQ (reference sequence). The CDR3 sequence is 16 residues long. V and J are TRBV7-9 and TRBJ2-2, with D unclear. Source: PBMCs, mostly from graft donor cells, taken 180 days after TCRalphabeta/CD19-depleted stem cell transplant. The origin of this receptor is a male patient between 2 and 10 years old who had a stem cell transplant for acute lymphoblastic leukemia, so the T cells may come from the graft donor. This CDR3 reads CASSLAHSKGAGELFF. The DNA of the CDR3 is TGTGCCAGCAGCTTAGCTCACTCGAAAGGAGCCGGGGAGCTGTTTTTT.